This T cell receptor (beta chain) was sequenced for a study of blood T cell repertoires in COVID-19. On the study more broadly: Acute-phase and convalescent COVID-19 samples originated in the United States, Italy and Spain. Sample material is recorded as cDNA or gDNA derived from T cells, B-cell-depleted T cells, or PBMCs.

In the study's own analysis: Nucleated cell number was recorded as an estimate derived from reference gene primer amplification. The data were produced by immunoSEQ multiplex PCR, yet TCRdb's version contains in-frame clones alone and is incomplete. V and J calls and clone size are copied from that table; D and trimming were computed from the DNA. The profile shows about 250,000 clones, 80% to 90% of them singletons. CDR1 SGHTA and CDR2 FQGNSA come from the germline V gene. Deletions cut 1 base from V and 5 bases from J, with 12 bases between. The CDR3 runs to 14 residues. The V and J genes are TRBV7-2 and TRBJ2-7; tentative D call: TRBD1 (5 bases). The sequenced sample consisted of peripheral blood. This clonotype was obtained from a man of 80 years or more with acute or convalescent COVID-19. CDR3 nucleotides: TGTGCCAGCAGCTTAGAGGCAGGGAAGGACGAGCAGTACTTC. Its protein is CASSLEAGKDEQYF.